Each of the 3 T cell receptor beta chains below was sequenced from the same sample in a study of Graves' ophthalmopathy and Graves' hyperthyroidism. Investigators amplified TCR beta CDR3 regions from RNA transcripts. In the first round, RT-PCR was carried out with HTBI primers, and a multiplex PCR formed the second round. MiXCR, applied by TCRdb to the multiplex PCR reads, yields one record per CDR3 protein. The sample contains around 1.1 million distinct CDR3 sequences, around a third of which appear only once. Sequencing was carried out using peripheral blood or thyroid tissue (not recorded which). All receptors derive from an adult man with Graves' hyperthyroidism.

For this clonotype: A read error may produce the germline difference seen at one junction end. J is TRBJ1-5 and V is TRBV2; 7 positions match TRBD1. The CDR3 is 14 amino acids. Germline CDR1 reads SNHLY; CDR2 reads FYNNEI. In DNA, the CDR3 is TGTGCCAGCTCGGACAGGATCATCAATCGGCCCCAGCATTTT. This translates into CASSDRIINRPQHF. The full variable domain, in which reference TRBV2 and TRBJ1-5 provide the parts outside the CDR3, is EPEVTQTPSHQVTQMGQEVILRCVPISNHLYFYWYRQILGQKVEFLVSFYNNEISEKSEIFDDQFSVERPDGSNFTLKIRSTKLEDSAMYFCASSDRIINRPQHFGDGTRLSIL.

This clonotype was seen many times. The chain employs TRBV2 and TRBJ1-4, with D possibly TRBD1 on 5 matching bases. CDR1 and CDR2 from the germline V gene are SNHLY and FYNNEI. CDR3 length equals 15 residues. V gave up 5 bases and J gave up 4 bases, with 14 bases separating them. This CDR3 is CASSRDSSNNEKLFF. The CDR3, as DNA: TGTGCCAGCAGTCGCGACAGCTCTAATAATGAAAAACTGTTTTTT.

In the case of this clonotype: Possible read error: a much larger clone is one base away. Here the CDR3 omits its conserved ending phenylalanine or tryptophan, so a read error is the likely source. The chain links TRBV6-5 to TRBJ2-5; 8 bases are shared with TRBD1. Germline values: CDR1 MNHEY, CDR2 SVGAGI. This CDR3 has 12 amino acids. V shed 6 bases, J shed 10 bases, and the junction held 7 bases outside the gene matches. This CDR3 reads CASSLGTGDQYL. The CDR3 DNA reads TGTGCCAGCAGCCTCGGGACAGGTGACCAGTACCTC.